These T cell receptor beta chains were read from a single sample in a study of CD8 T cells in Susac syndrome. Via MiXCR, TCRdb re-called the immunoSEQ multiplex PCR reads, giving one row per CDR3 protein. The table has about 49,000 distinct CDR3 sequences, 90% to 95% seen once. The sample comprised CD8+ T cells from PBMCs. These receptors were taken from a human donor in good health. Both conserved end residues are part of each CDR3. The order of the fields is clone size, D gene, V gene, J gene, CDR3 DNA, CDR3 protein. D genes are given only for firm matches. Size is omitted from some rows. Given values are once, few, many or a class for expanded clones.

size: NA; D: NA; V: TRBV28; J: TRBJ1-2; DNA: TGTGCCAGCAGTTTAAACGGAGAGTATGGCTACACCTTC; CDR3: CASSLNGEYGYTF
size: NA; D: NA; V: TRBV10-3; J: TRBJ2-7; DNA: TGTGCCATCAGTGAGCCCCTGGAGGGGGCTCAACATTACGAGCAGTACTTC; CDR3: CAISEPLEGAQHYEQYF
size: NA; D: TRBD2; V: TRBV15; J: TRBJ2-1; DNA: TGTGCCACCAGCAAGGGACTAGATCTCTACAATGAGCAGTTCTTC; CDR3: CATSKGLDLYNEQFF
size: once; D: TRBD1; V: TRBV2; J: TRBJ2-4; DNA: TGTGCCAGCAGTGTTTCGACAGGGGGTACCAAAAACATTCAGTACTTC; CDR3: CASSVSTGGTKNIQYF
size: NA; D: NA; V: TRBV12-3/TRBV12-4; J: TRBJ2-1; DNA: TGTGCCAGCCGAACGTATAGCTACAATGAGCAGTTCTTC; CDR3: CASRTYSYNEQFF
size: NA; D: NA; V: TRBV7-6; J: TRBJ2-7; DNA: TGTGCCAGCAGCCCATGGGGCCGCCCCCACGAGCAGTACTTC; CDR3: CASSPWGRPHEQYF
size: NA; D: NA; V: TRBV2; J: TRBJ1-5; DNA: TGTGCCAGCAGGCCGTGGGTTAGCCTAGGACAGCCCCAGCATTTT; CDR3: CASRPWVSLGQPQHF
size: NA; D: TRBD2; V: TRBV7-9; J: TRBJ2-5; DNA: TGTGCCAGCAGCTTAGCGCTAAGACTAGCGGGGCAAGAGACCCAGTACTTC; CDR3: CASSLALRLAGQETQYF
size: NA; D: TRBD1; V: TRBV6-5; J: TRBJ2-5; DNA: TGTGCCAGCAAGGGACAGCAAGAGACCCAGTACTTC; CDR3: CASKGQQETQYF
size: NA; D: NA; V: TRBV7-6; J: TRBJ2-2; DNA: TGTGCCAGCAGCTTAAGGGCGGGCGGGGAGCTGTTTTTT; CDR3: CASSLRAGGELFF
size: NA; D: TRBD1; V: TRBV11-2; J: TRBJ2-7; DNA: TGTGCCAGCAGCGCGGACAGGGGGATCAACGAGCAGTACTTC; CDR3: CASSADRGINEQYF
size: NA; D: TRBD1; V: TRBV29-1; J: TRBJ2-1; DNA: TGCAGCGGCGGACAGGAGATCTCCTACAATGAGCAGTTCTTC; CDR3: CSGGQEISYNEQFF
size: NA; D: TRBD1; V: TRBV12-3/TRBV12-4; J: TRBJ2-3; DNA: TGTGCCAGCAGCCTTACAGGGGGAGAGACAGATACGCAGTATTTT; CDR3: CASSLTGGETDTQYF
size: NA; D: NA; V: TRBV9; J: TRBJ2-7; DNA: TGTGCCAGCAGCGTAGCGGCGGTTTCCGCTGAGCAGTACTTC; CDR3: CASSVAAVSAEQYF
size: NA; D: TRBD2; V: TRBV4-1; J: TRBJ2-7; DNA: TGCGCCAGCAGTCCGGGACTAGGTATCTACGAGCAGTACTTC; CDR3: CASSPGLGIYEQYF
size: once; D: TRBD1; V: TRBV12-3/TRBV12-4; J: TRBJ2-2; DNA: TGTGCCAGCAGTCCGACAGGGGAAGGCGGGGAGCTGTTTTTT; CDR3: CASSPTGEGGELFF
size: NA; D: TRBD2; V: TRBV3-1; J: TRBJ2-7; DNA: TGTGCCAGCAGCCAAGTTTATAGCGGGAGAGATTACGAGCAGTACTTC; CDR3: CASSQVYSGRDYEQYF
size: NA; D: TRBD2; V: TRBV7-9; J: TRBJ2-3; DNA: TGTGCCAGCAGCTTAGCCCTTGGGGGGGAACTCACAGATACGCAGTATTTT; CDR3: CASSLALGGELTDTQYF
size: NA; D: TRBD1; V: TRBV7-6; J: TRBJ2-1; DNA: TGTGCCAGCAGCTTAGGACAGGGCCCATTGAATGAGCAGTTCTTC; CDR3: CASSLGQGPLNEQFF
size: NA; D: NA; V: TRBV20-1; J: TRBJ2-5; DNA: TGCAGTGCTAGAGTCGCTCTTGAGGGAGAGACCCAGTACTTC; CDR3: CSARVALEGETQYF
size: NA; D: TRBD1; V: TRBV7-2; J: TRBJ2-7; DNA: TGTGCCAGCAGCCCCCGGACAGGGCGCGAGCAGTACTTC; CDR3: CASSPRTGREQYF
size: NA; D: NA; V: TRBV19; J: TRBJ1-5; DNA: TGTGCCACCGCGGACAGACGGGCTAGCAATCAGCCCCAGCATTTT; CDR3: CATADRRASNQPQHF
size: NA; D: NA; V: TRBV29-1; J: TRBJ1-1; DNA: TGCAGCGTTGAAGGTGGACTGAACACTGAAGCTTTCTTT; CDR3: CSVEGGLNTEAFF
size: NA; D: NA; V: TRBV9; J: TRBJ2-1; DNA: TGTGCCAGCAGTCCCACGGTCCATGAGCAGTTCTTC; CDR3: CASSPTVHEQFF
size: NA; D: NA; V: TRBV27; J: TRBJ2-7; DNA: TGTGCCAGCAGTTTAGTCCCGCTCAGCGAGCAGTACTTC; CDR3: CASSLVPLSEQYF
size: few; D: TRBD2; V: TRBV30; J: TRBJ2-5; DNA: TGTGCCTGGAGTGTAACTAGCGGGAGTGAGACCCAGTACTTC; CDR3: CAWSVTSGSETQYF
size: NA; D: NA; V: TRBV2; J: TRBJ2-3; DNA: TGTGCCAGCACAGGGGCAGATACGCAGTATTTT; CDR3: CASTGADTQYF
size: NA; D: TRBD2; V: TRBV27; J: TRBJ2-7; DNA: TGTGCCTCCTCTCCCCTAGCGGGAGGGCCTTTCGAGCAGTACTTC; CDR3: CASSPLAGGPFEQYF
size: NA; D: NA; V: TRBV11-2; J: TRBJ2-7; DNA: TGTGCCAGCAGCTCGTACAGGTACGCTAGCTTCCACGAGCAGCACTTC; CDR3: CASSSYRYASFHEQHF
size: NA; D: TRBD1; V: TRBV28; J: TRBJ1-2; DNA: TGTGCCAGCAGTTCAAAAGCCCTGGGACAGTTCTATGGCTACACCTTC; CDR3: CASSSKALGQFYGYTF
size: NA; D: NA; V: TRBV6-5; J: TRBJ1-1; DNA: TGTGCCAGCAGTTACTCTGGGGGAAACACTGAAGCTTTCTTT; CDR3: CASSYSGGNTEAFF
size: once; D: NA; V: TRBV10-1; J: TRBJ1-2; DNA: TGCGCCAGCAGTGACGGGAACTATGGCTACACCTTC; CDR3: CASSDGNYGYTF
size: NA; D: NA; V: TRBV2; J: TRBJ1-1; DNA: TGTGCCAGCAGGGACAGCCGGAGGTACGCTGAAGCTTTCTTT; CDR3: CASRDSRRYAEAFF
size: NA; D: NA; V: TRBV2; J: TRBJ1-2; DNA: TGTGCCAGCAAGTTTGGGGCAGGTGCTAACTATGGCTACACCTTC; CDR3: CASKFGAGANYGYTF
size: NA; D: TRBD2; V: TRBV29-1; J: TRBJ2-7; DNA: TGCAGCGTTGAGGCTAGCGGGAGTAACGAGCAGTACTTC; CDR3: CSVEASGSNEQYF
size: NA; D: NA; V: TRBV6-5; J: TRBJ2-7; DNA: TGTGCCAGCAGTTACTCGAGACTAAACCCCTACGAGCAGTACTTC; CDR3: CASSYSRLNPYEQYF
size: NA; D: TRBD2; V: TRBV27; J: TRBJ2-2; DNA: TGTGCCAGCAGCTCCCTAGCGGGAGATGGATCCGGGGAGCTGTTTTTT; CDR3: CASSSLAGDGSGELFF
size: NA; D: TRBD1; V: TRBV7-2; J: TRBJ1-1; DNA: TGTGCCAGCAGCGGGTGGACCGGGACAGCGCAAATGAACACTGAAGCTTTCTTT; CDR3: CASSGWTGTAQMNTEAFF
size: NA; D: TRBD2; V: TRBV5-6; J: TRBJ2-7; DNA: TGTGCCAGCAGCCCAGGACTAGCGGGTGTTTTTGGCGAGCAGTACTTC; CDR3: CASSPGLAGVFGEQYF
size: NA; D: NA; V: TRBV3-1; J: TRBJ2-1; DNA: TGTGCCAGCAGCCAAGATCCCGGGAGCTCCTACAATGAGCAGTTCTTC; CDR3: CASSQDPGSSYNEQFF
size: few; D: NA; V: TRBV4-2; J: TRBJ1-4; DNA: TGTGCCAGCAGCCAAGTTCACGGGACTCTGGAAAAACTGTTTTTT; CDR3: CASSQVHGTLEKLFF
size: NA; D: NA; V: TRBV12-3/TRBV12-4; J: TRBJ2-7; DNA: TGTGCCAGCAGTCACACAGAGAACTACGAGCAGTACTTC; CDR3: CASSHTENYEQYF
size: NA; D: NA; V: TRBV20-1; J: TRBJ1-1; DNA: TGCAGTGCTAGCCCAACAGCCTTGGACACTGAAGCTTTCTTT; CDR3: CSASPTALDTEAFF
size: NA; D: NA; V: TRBV19; J: TRBJ2-5; DNA: TGTGCCAGTACTCAGGGTGGGGAGACCCAGTACTTC; CDR3: CASTQGGETQYF